These 32 T cell receptor beta chains share one sample of origin, sequenced in a study of beta chain features in type 1 diabetes (dated by TCRdb to about 2018). Library construction relied on the immunoSEQ multiplex PCR assay. The High Capacity cDNA Reverse Transcription Kit was used to reverse transcribe all of the isolated RNA, meaning that expressed TCRB transcripts were what got sequenced. Not all clones reach the TCRdb copy of this immuneACCESS table, which keeps in-frame sequences only. Checked studies attribute under half of the gap to unresolved V genes and leave the rest unexplained. The table for this sample lists 450,000 to 600,000 clones; roughly 30% of them were counted only once. The ten largest clones take up about 0.065% of the sample. The source material was naive CD4+ T cells from blood. According to the study, the label for this sample's cell subset or site signals: true naive CD4+ T cells. All receptors come from a man between 18 and 29 years old in good health.

On this clone: At the DNA level, this CDR3 is encoded by other sequences in the same sample as well. V gene TRBV18 combines with J gene TRBJ1-5; no clear D. V was trimmed by 5 bases and J by 4 bases, leaving 9 bases between them. The germline gives CDR1 KGHSH, CDR2 LQKENI. This CDR3 is 13 amino acids long. CDR3 in DNA: TGTGCCAGCTCATCGGATGGTAATCAGCCCCAGCATTTT. It encodes CASSSDGNQPQHF.

There are a few counts of this clone. The chain is built from TRBV30 and TRBJ2-6; the D gene is possibly TRBD1 (6 bases). The CDR3 is 16 residues long. V gave up 3 bases and J gave up 0 bases, with 12 bases separating them. Germline values: CDR1 GTSNPN, CDR2 SVGIG (reference sequence). The CDR3 region is CAWSPRGSSGANVLTF. Written as DNA, the CDR3 is TGTGCCTGGAGCCCCAGGGGAAGCTCTGGGGCCAACGTCCTGACTTTC.

The chain is built from TRBV4-1 and TRBJ1-2; D remains ambiguous. This CDR3 spans 13 amino acids. The germline V and J ends were trimmed by 1 base and 7 bases, with 10 bases remaining between them. Germline CDR1 and CDR2: MGHRA and YSYEKL. CDR3 sequence (DNA): TGCGCCAGCAGCCAAGCATGGGAGCTTGGCTACACCTTC. Amino acid sequence: CASSQAWELGYTF.

This sequence joins TRBV9 and TRBJ1-2, with D maybe TRBD1 (5 bases). Looked up from germline, CDR1 is SGDLS and CDR2 is YYNGEE. This CDR3 region has 18 residues. Trimming stripped 7 bases from V and 4 bases from J, with 29 bases between. The CDR3 loop reads CASGEPPNETEEFYGYTF. The CDR3 nucleotides read TGTGCCAGCGGCGAGCCACCGAACGAGACAGAGGAATTCTATGGCTACACCTTC.

This clone has just a few counts. V gene TRBV11-1 combines with J gene TRBJ2-1; 8 bases agree with TRBD2. This CDR3 is built from 18 residues. CDR1 and CDR2 (germline): SGHAT, FQDESV (reference sequence). Trimming cost V 0 bases and J 5 bases; bases outside gene matches: 12. CDR3 protein: CASSLARDWASGHNEQFF. CDR3 in DNA: TGTGCCAGCAGCTTAGCCCGGGACTGGGCTAGCGGGCACAATGAGCAGTTCTTC.

This rearrangement joins TRBV4-2 to TRBJ2-7, with 12 bases fitting TRBD2. Germline lookup yields CDR1 LGHNA and CDR2 YNFKEQ. There are 15 residues in the CDR3. With 4 bases clipped from V and 3 bases from J, the junction kept 4 bases outside the gene matches. DNA of the CDR3: TGTGCCAGCAGCCCGACTAGCGGGAGAATCTACGAGCAGTACTTC. It translates to CASSPTSGRIYEQYF.

This clone has only a few counts. This CDR3 is CAWSGNDNQPQHF. CDR3 coding DNA: TGTGCCTGGAGTGGGAATGACAATCAGCCCCAGCATTTT. The rearrangement uses TRBV30 and TRBJ1-5, with no clear D. Germline V gives CDR1 GTSNPN, CDR2 SVGIG (reference sequence). Trimming removed 1 base from V and 3 bases from J, with 7 bases in between. The CDR3 totals 13 residues.

V is TRBV10-3 and J is TRBJ2-5; 7 nucleotides match TRBD2. The CDR3 consists of 12 residues. The ends lost 8 bases at V and 2 bases at J; junction bases unmatched: 2. Germline V gives CDR1 ENHRY, CDR2 SYGVKD. The CDR3 loop is CAIGGVQETQYF. The CDR3 nucleotides read TGTGCCATCGGGGGGGTACAAGAGACCCAGTACTTC.

This clone was seen a handful of times. The chain recombines TRBV4-3 with TRBJ1-4; 7 positions match TRBD1. CDR1 is LGHNA and CDR2 is YSLEER in the germline V gene. CDR3 size: 15 residues. Trimming cost V 3 bases and J 2 bases; bases outside gene matches: 3. For the CDR3, the DNA is TGCGCCAGCAGCCACAGGGGGGCGACTAATGAAAAACTGTTTTTT. As protein: CASSHRGATNEKLFF.

The rearrangement uses TRBV7-2 and TRBJ2-1, with 9 bases matching TRBD1. Germline V gives CDR1 SGHTA, CDR2 FQGNSA. The J segment lost 3 bases and the V segment lost 0 bases, leaving 3 bases of the junction unmatched. The CDR3 spans 16 residues. CDR3 in DNA: TGTGCCAGCAGCTTAGCGATGACAGGGGGCTACAATGAGCAGTTCTTC. Translated, it gives CASSLAMTGGYNEQFF.

A few counts support this clone. The chain recombines TRBV6-6 with TRBJ2-5; D tentatively reads TRBD1 or TRBD2 (5 bases each). Germline assignment: CDR1 MNHNY and CDR2 SVGAGI (reference sequence). This CDR3 has 13 amino acids. The V end was cut by 5 bases, the J end by 4 bases, with 11 bases between. The CDR3 DNA reads as TGTGCCAGCAGTCGGACTGGGGCAGAGACCCAGTACTTC. Its translation is CASSRTGAETQYF.

The CDR3 sequence is CATLLAGMGEQFF. Here the CDR3 DNA reads TGTGCCACCCTTCTGGCGGGGATGGGTGAGCAGTTCTTC. The genes are TRBV6-6 and TRBJ2-1, with D perhaps matching TRBD2 (6 bases). With 10 bases removed from V and 9 bases from J, the gap between germline ends came to 19 bases. CDR1 is MNHNY, CDR2 SVGAGI, per germline (reference sequence). The CDR3 contains 13 residues.

Concerning this clone itself: Other nucleotide sequences from this sample produce the same CDR3. The V and J genes are TRBV30 and TRBJ2-7, with D maybe TRBD1 (5 bases). V lost 3 bases, J lost 2 bases, and 8 bases lay in between. Germline CDR1 reads GTSNPN; CDR2 reads SVGIG (reference sequence). CDR3 length: 12 amino acids. Written as DNA, the CDR3 is TGTGCCTGGAGAGACAGTACCTACGAGCAGTACTTC. Translating gives CAWRDSTYEQYF.

The chain employs TRBV4-2 and TRBJ2-1, with TRBD1 matching 10 bases. From germline, CDR1 is LGHNA and CDR2 YNFKEQ. This CDR3 contains 15 residues. V lost 4 bases and J lost 6; bases outside the gene matches: 6. Here the CDR3 reads CASSLRWDRGNEQFF. CDR3 nucleotides: TGTGCCAGCAGCCTTAGGTGGGACAGGGGCAATGAGCAGTTCTTC.

This clone appeared once. The V gene is TRBV11-1, the J gene TRBJ2-1, with a possible D match to TRBD1 (6 bases). V lost 6 bases, J lost 3 bases, and 12 bases lay in between. The CDR3 extends over 14 amino acids. The germline V gene has CDR1 SGHAT and CDR2 FQDESV (reference sequence). The CDR3: CASRNTGFYNEQFF. The CDR3 coding sequence is TGTGCCAGCAGAAATACAGGGTTCTACAATGAGCAGTTCTTC.

This clone was picked up one time. The rearrangement joins TRBV9 to TRBJ2-1; TRBD1 matches 8 bases. There are 16 residues in the CDR3. J gave up 4 bases and V 3 bases, and 9 bases lay outside the gene matches. The germline gives CDR1 SGDLS, CDR2 YYNGEE. CDR3 nucleotide sequence: TGTGCCAGCAGCGCCCAGGGGGCGGGTACTTACAATGAGCAGTTCTTC. The encoded protein is CASSAQGAGTYNEQFF.

This sequence joins TRBV9 and TRBJ1-5; no clear D. The CDR3 is 14 residues long. The germline V gene has CDR1 SGDLS and CDR2 YYNGEE. Trimming removed 4 bases from V and 3 bases from J, with 11 bases in between. In DNA, the CDR3 is TGTGCCAGCAGCCTAGGACCAGTCAATCAGCCCCAGCATTTT. Amino acids: CASSLGPVNQPQHF.

This clone was counted a few times. The chain joins TRBV29-1 to TRBJ1-1; D unclear. CDR1 and CDR2 (germline): SQVTM, ANQGSEA. Deletions cut 7 bases from V and 6 bases from J, with 18 bases between. This CDR3 is 13 amino acids long. DNA for the CDR3: TGCAGCGCTTGTCCGCACACCGGGGCTGAAGCTTTCTTT. Translation: CSACPHTGAEAFF.

The CDR3 nucleotides read TGTGCCAGCAGCGTCGGTCCTGGGGGCCCCTACGAGCAGTACTTC. Protein: CASSVGPGGPYEQYF. The chain couples TRBV9 to TRBJ2-7, with D tentatively TRBD1 (6 bases). Germline CDR1 and CDR2: SGDLS and YYNGEE. The CDR3 covers 15 residues. V lost 2 bases and J lost 2, with 14 bases in between.

The chain couples TRBV27 to TRBJ2-2; D is tentatively TRBD1 or TRBD2 (5 bases each). This CDR3 has 16 residues. Deletions cut 2 bases from V and 0 bases from J, with 10 bases between. CDR1 MNHEY and CDR2 SMNVEV come from the germline V gene (reference sequence). CDR3 DNA: TGTGCCAGCAGTTTAGTAGGGACGGCGAACACCGGGGAGCTGTTTTTT. Translated, it gives CASSLVGTANTGELFF.

The sample holds a few counts of this clone. The chain carries TRBV4-1 and TRBJ1-1, with no clear D. With 4 bases removed from V and 7 bases from J, the gap between germline ends came to 19 bases. Germline V gene data show CDR1 as MGHRA and CDR2 as YSYEKL. This CDR3 contains 15 residues. The CDR3 DNA sequence: TGCGCCAGCAGCCGCCACTACGGGCCCAAGCTTGAAGCTTTCTTT. Its protein product is CASSRHYGPKLEAFF.

The chain is built from TRBV9 and TRBJ2-5; D is unclear. Germline-derived CDR1 and CDR2 are SGDLS and YYNGEE. The CDR3 has 14 residues. V lost 0 bases and J lost 5, with 11 bases in between. The CDR3 is CASSVDSVLETQYF. As DNA, the CDR3 is TGTGCCAGCAGCGTAGACTCCGTTCTTGAGACCCAGTACTTC.

This clone showed up just a few times. V and J are TRBV5-1 and TRBJ2-1; 13 bases align to TRBD2. Looked up from germline, CDR1 is SGHRS and CDR2 is YFSETQ. Germline trimming cut 5 bases from V and 2 bases from J; bases unmatched to any gene: 4. The CDR3 is 16 amino acids. The CDR3 DNA follows: TGCGCCAGCAGGGGGACTAGCGGGAACCCCTACAATGAGCAGTTCTTC. Translated: CASRGTSGNPYNEQFF.

The chain has TRBV30 and TRBJ2-1, with 11 positions matching TRBD1. CDR3 length equals 16 residues. Germline CDR1 and CDR2: GTSNPN and SVGIG (reference sequence). V was clipped by 0 bases and J by 7 bases; unmatched bases: 8. The CDR3, as DNA: TGTGCCTGGAGTGTACTTCGGGACAGGGGGGGAAATGAGCAGTTCTTC. The encoded protein is CAWSVLRDRGGNEQFF.

The V and J genes are TRBV7-2 and TRBJ1-4, with D possibly matching TRBD1 (6 bases). This CDR3 is 15 amino acids long. The ends were cut back, 5 bases at V and 8 bases at J, with 18 bases in the middle. Per the germline V gene, CDR1 is SGHTA and CDR2 is FQGNSA. In DNA, the CDR3 is TGTGCCAGCAGCCACAGGGCCGGGGGATCGGAAAAACTGTTTTTT. It specifies CASSHRAGGSEKLFF.

Only a few counts were recorded for this clone. CDR3 residues: CASSLTGTSGSGTQYF. The CDR3, as DNA: TGTGCCAGCAGCTTAACCGGGACTAGCGGTTCGGGGACCCAGTACTTC. The J gene is TRBJ2-5, the V gene TRBV7-2; TRBD2 agrees at 11 bases. V was clipped by 2 bases and J by 7 bases; unmatched bases: 9. Germline V gene sequence: CDR1 SGHTA, CDR2 FQGNSA. CDR3 length equals 16 residues.

The chain carries TRBV6-6 and TRBJ2-3; either TRBD1 or TRBD2 may supply D (5 bases each). CDR3 length equals 16 residues. With 0 bases removed from V and 1 base from J, the gap between germline ends came to 11 bases. The germline gives CDR1 MNHNY, CDR2 SVGAGI (reference sequence). The CDR3, as DNA: TGTGCCAGCAGTTACTCGTGGCAGGGAGGCACAGATACGCAGTATTTT. Its translation: CASSYSWQGGTDTQYF.

The CDR3 DNA sequence: TGTGCCAGCAGCTCCATCGGGACGGTCTATGGCTACACCTTC. This translates into CASSSIGTVYGYTF. This chain connects TRBV9 to TRBJ1-2; D is perhaps TRBD1 (5 bases). Germline CDR1 and CDR2: SGDLS and YYNGEE. This CDR3 spans 14 amino acids. V dropped 4 bases and J dropped 4 bases, with 14 bases sitting between them.

This chain connects TRBV2 to TRBJ2-2, with TRBD2 as a possible D gene (5 bases). Germline CDR1 is SNHLY and CDR2 is FYNNEI. V lost 2 bases, J lost 4 bases, and 8 bases lay in between. The CDR3 is 14 residues long. The CDR3 reads CASSEFAGTGELFF. In nucleotides, the CDR3 is TGTGCCAGCAGTGAATTCGCGGGCACCGGGGAGCTGTTTTTT.

This clone turned up a few times. The rearrangement links TRBV4-1 to TRBJ1-5; no definite D call. The CDR3 has 16 amino acids. V was clipped by 4 bases and J by 0 bases, with 13 bases between them. Germline assignment: CDR1 MGHRA and CDR2 YSYEKL. The CDR3 here is CASSLNPGYSNQPQHF. CDR3 DNA sequence: TGCGCCAGCAGCCTGAATCCCGGTTATAGCAATCAGCCCCAGCATTTT.

Comment on this clone: With a much larger clone just one base away, this may be a read error. Other nucleotide sequences from this sample produce the same CDR3. The V call is TRBV7-3, the J call TRBJ2-3; D is ambiguous. The V and J ends lost 6 bases and 2 bases respectively, with 3 bases between them. From germline, CDR1 is SGHTA and CDR2 FQGTGA. CDR3 length: 11 amino acids. CDR3 nucleotide sequence: TGTGCCAGCAGTTCCACAGATACGCAGTATTTT. This translates into CASSSTDTQYF.

The chain couples TRBV19 to TRBJ2-5; weak D call: TRBD2 (5 bases). CDR1 LNHDA and CDR2 SQIVND come from the germline V gene (reference sequence). This CDR3 has 14 residues. V was pared by 6 bases and J by 5 bases, with 16 bases between. The CDR3 nucleotides are TGTGCCAGTAGCCCAGACTACGGTAGGGAGACCCAGTACTTC. Translated: CASSPDYGRETQYF.